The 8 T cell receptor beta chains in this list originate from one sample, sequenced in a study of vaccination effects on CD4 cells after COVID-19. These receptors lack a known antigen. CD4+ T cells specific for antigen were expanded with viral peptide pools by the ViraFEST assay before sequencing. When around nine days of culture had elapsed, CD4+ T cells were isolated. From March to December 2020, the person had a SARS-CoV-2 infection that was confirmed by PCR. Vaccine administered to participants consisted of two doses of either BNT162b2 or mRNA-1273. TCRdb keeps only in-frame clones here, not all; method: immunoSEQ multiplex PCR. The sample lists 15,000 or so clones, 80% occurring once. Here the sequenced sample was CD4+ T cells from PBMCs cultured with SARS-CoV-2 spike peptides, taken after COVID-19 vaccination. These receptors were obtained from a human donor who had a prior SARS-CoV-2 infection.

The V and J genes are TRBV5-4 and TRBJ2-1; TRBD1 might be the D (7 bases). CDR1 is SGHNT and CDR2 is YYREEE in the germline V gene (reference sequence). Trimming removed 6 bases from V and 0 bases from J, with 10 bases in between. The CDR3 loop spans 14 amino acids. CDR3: CASNQGGSYNEQFF. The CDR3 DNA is TGTGCCAGCAACCAGGGGGGCTCCTACAATGAGCAGTTCTTC.

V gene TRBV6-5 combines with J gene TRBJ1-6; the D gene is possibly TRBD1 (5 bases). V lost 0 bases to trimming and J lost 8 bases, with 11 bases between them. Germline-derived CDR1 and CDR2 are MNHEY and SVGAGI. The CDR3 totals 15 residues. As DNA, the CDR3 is TGTGCCAGCAGTTACTCATGGCAGGGATATTCACCCCTCCACTTT. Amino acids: CASSYSWQGYSPLHF.

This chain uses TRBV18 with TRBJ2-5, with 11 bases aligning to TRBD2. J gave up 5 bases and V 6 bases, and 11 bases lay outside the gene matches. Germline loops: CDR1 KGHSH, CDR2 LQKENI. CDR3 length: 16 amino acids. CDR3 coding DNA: TGTGCCAGCTCGCTGATGGCTAGCGGGGGGCTGGAGACCCAGTACTTC. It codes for CASSLMASGGLETQYF.

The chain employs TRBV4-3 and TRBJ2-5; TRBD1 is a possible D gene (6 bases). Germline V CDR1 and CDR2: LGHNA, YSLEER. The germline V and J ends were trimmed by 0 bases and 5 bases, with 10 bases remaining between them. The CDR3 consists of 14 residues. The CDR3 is CASSQDRGWETQYF. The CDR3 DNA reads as TGCGCCAGCAGCCAAGACAGGGGCTGGGAGACCCAGTACTTC.

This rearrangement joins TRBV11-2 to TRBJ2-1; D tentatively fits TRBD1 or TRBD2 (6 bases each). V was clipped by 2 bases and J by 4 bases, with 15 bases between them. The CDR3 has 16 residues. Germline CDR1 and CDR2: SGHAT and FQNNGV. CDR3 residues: CASSLSGVRGYNEQFF. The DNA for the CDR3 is TGTGCCAGCAGCTTATCAGGGGTGCGGGGTTACAATGAGCAGTTCTTC. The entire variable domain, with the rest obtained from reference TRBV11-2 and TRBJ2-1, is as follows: EAGVAQSPRYKIIEKRQSVAFWCNPISGHATLYWYQQILGQGPKLLIQFQNNGVVDDSQLPKDRFSAERLKGVDSTLKIQPAKLEDSAVYLCASSLSGVRGYNEQFFGPGTRLTVL.

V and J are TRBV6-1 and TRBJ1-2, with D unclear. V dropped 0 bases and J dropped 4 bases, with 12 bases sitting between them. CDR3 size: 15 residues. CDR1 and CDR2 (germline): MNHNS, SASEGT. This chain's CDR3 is CASSEASSVFYGYTF. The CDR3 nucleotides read TGTGCCAGCAGTGAAGCATCCTCAGTATTCTATGGCTACACCTTC.

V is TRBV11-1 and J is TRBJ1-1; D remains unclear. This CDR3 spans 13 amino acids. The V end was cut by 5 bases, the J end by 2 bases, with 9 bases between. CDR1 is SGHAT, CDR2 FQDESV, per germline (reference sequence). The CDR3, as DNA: TGTGCCAGCAGCAATCAAATAAACACTGAAGCTTTCTTT. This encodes CASSNQINTEAFF. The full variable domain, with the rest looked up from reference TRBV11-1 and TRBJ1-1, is EAEVAQSPRYKITEKSQAVAFWCDPISGHATLYWYRQILGQGPELLVQFQDESVVDDSQLPKDRFSAERLKGVDSTLKIQPAELGDSAMYLCASSNQINTEAFFGQGTRLTVV.

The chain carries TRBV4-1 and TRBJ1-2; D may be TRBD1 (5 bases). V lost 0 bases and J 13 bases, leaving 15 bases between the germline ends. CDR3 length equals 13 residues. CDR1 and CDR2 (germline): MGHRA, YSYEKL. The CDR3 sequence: CASSQEGEGTGTF. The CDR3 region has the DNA TGCGCCAGCAGCCAAGAGGGCGAGGGGACGGGCACCTTC.